These 27 T cell receptor beta chains originate from one sample sequenced in a study of cytomegalovirus exposure and HLA in healthy donors. PCR used 60 Vbeta primers and 13 Jbeta primers. The table came from immunoSEQ multiplex PCR; TCRdb's copy has only in-frame clones and leaves some out. The sample has some 150,000 clones; approximately 82% are singletons. What was sequenced was PBMCs. The receptors were gathered from a man aged 35-49 years in good health and CMV-seronegative.

This clone was counted a single time. This chain joins TRBV6-5 and TRBJ1-1; 8 bases are a match to TRBD1. Trimming took 8 bases from V and 4 from J; bases not matched to a gene: 12. This CDR3 has 15 amino acids. In germline, CDR1 is MNHEY, CDR2 SVGAGI. The CDR3 reads CASVPGQAFLTEAFF. The CDR3 DNA follows: TGTGCCAGCGTACCGGGACAGGCGTTCCTCACTGAAGCTTTCTTT.

The chain employs TRBV14 and TRBJ2-3; D is perhaps TRBD1 (5 bases). The CDR3 has 14 residues. Looked up from germline, CDR1 is SGHDN and CDR2 is FVKESK. Trimming removed 1 base from V and 1 base from J, with 6 bases in between. CDR3 sequence (DNA): TGTGCCAGCAGCCAAGTAGGGGGCACAGATACGCAGTATTTT. Protein sequence: CASSQVGGTDTQYF.

This clone came up once. V usage is TRBV29-1 and J usage is TRBJ1-2; unclear D gene. The CDR3 runs 13 residues. Per germline, CDR1 SQVTM and CDR2 ANQGSEA. V was shortened by 4 bases and J by 3 bases, with 12 bases between the two germline ends. As DNA, the CDR3 is TGCAGCGTTGTTCCCGCCACGGACTATGGCTACACCTTC. This gives the protein CSVVPATDYGYTF.

J is TRBJ2-5 and V is TRBV5-5; TRBD1 agrees at 7 bases. The CDR3 loop spans 15 amino acids. V was pared by 1 base and J by 11 bases, with 14 bases of the junction left unmatched. CDR1 is SGHKS and CDR2 is YYEKEE in the germline V gene (reference sequence). This CDR3 reads CASSLIGQDSREQYF. Here the CDR3 DNA reads TGTGCCAGCAGCTTGATCGGACAGGACTCCAGGGAGCAGTACTTC.

The V gene is TRBV10-3, the J gene TRBJ1-1, with D tentatively TRBD1 (6 bases). Looked up from germline, CDR1 is ENHRY and CDR2 is SYGVKD. The CDR3 has 15 amino acids. The V end lost 1 base, the J end lost 1 base, and 10 bases lay between the germline ends. The CDR3 sequence is CAISEWVGANTEAFF. CDR3 in DNA: TGTGCCATCAGTGAGTGGGTGGGGGCGAACACTGAAGCTTTCTTT.

In this sample, this clone turned up once. The chain links TRBV9 to TRBJ2-1; D is perhaps TRBD2 (6 bases). Germline CDR1 and CDR2: SGDLS and YYNGEE. The V end lost 4 bases, the J end lost 3 bases, and 14 bases lay between the germline ends. This CDR3 comprises 15 residues. CDR3 DNA: TGTGCCAGCAGCCCCCGGGTAGCGGTCTACAATGAGCAGTTCTTC. It codes for CASSPRVAVYNEQFF.

The J gene is TRBJ2-3, the V gene TRBV12-2; TRBD2 is the table's D call and was not checked against the DNA. TRBV12-2 is flagged as a pseudogene. The CDR3 has 16 amino acids. The CDR3 coding sequence is TGTGCAAGTCGCCCCCTCCCCTGGACTTTCACAGATACGCAGTATTTT. Translated: CASRPLPWTFTDTQYF.

A single count supports this clone. The chain joins TRBV5-3 to TRBJ1-1; D remains ambiguous. TRBV5-3 is treated as an ORF (open reading frame) with a function not yet certain. V gave up 3 bases and J gave up 4 bases, with 13 bases separating them. The CDR3 length is 14 residues. The CDR3 reads CARSSEIEGTEAFF. The CDR3 region has the DNA TGTGCCAGAAGCTCGGAAATAGAGGGCACTGAAGCTTTCTTT.

The CDR3 is CASSPTGNQPQHF. The CDR3 DNA reads as TGTGCCAGCAGCCCGACAGGGAATCAGCCCCAGCATTTT. The chain uses TRBV7-3 and TRBJ1-5; TRBD1 agrees at 7 bases. V lost 5 bases, J lost 4 bases, and 2 bases stayed unmatched. The germline V gene encodes CDR1 SGHTA and CDR2 FQGTGA. CDR3 length: 13 amino acids.

The chain carries TRBV7-9 and TRBJ2-1, with D perhaps matching TRBD2 (6 bases). The V end was cut by 2 bases, the J end by 5 bases, with 19 bases between. CDR3 size: 17 residues. Germline assignment: CDR1 SEHNR and CDR2 FQNEAQ (reference sequence). The CDR3 DNA follows: TGTGCCAGCAGCTTATTGCGGGGCGCCTTAGAGGACAATGAGCAGTTCTTC. Amino acid sequence: CASSLLRGALEDNEQFF.

The chain carries TRBV5-6 and TRBJ2-1, with D tentatively TRBD2 (6 bases). From germline, CDR1 is SGHDT and CDR2 YYEEEE. Trimming took off 4 bases at V and 6 bases at J, with 14 bases between the two ends. The CDR3 totals 14 residues. The CDR3 protein is CASSIGTSVNEQFF. The CDR3 DNA is TGTGCCAGCAGCATCGGGACTTCGGTCAATGAGCAGTTCTTC.

This rearrangement joins TRBV6-5 to TRBJ1-2, with a tentative D call TRBD1 (6 bases). The CDR3 is 14 residues long. V was pared by 6 bases and J by 0 bases, with 11 bases between. Germline CDR1 and CDR2: MNHEY and SVGAGI. In DNA, the CDR3 is TGTGCCAGCAGCGACAGGAGAGCTAACTATGGCTACACCTTC. Amino acids: CASSDRRANYGYTF.

The chain couples TRBV4-1 to TRBJ1-2, with D perhaps matching TRBD1 (6 bases). V was pared by 3 bases and J by 0 bases, with 11 bases between. The germline gives CDR1 MGHRA, CDR2 YSYEKL. This CDR3 has 15 residues. The DNA of the CDR3 is TGCGCCAGCAGCCACCGGGACAACCCTAACTATGGCTACACCTTC. Translated: CASSHRDNPNYGYTF.

The gene calls are TRBV6-1 and TRBJ2-2; D gene ambiguous. V shed 2 bases and J shed 6 bases, with 10 bases lying between them. The CDR3 has 14 amino acids. In germline, CDR1 is MNHNS, CDR2 SASEGT. CDR3 coding DNA: TGTGCCAGCAGTGAACCGACACTGCCCGGGGAGCTGTTTTTT. Protein: CASSEPTLPGELFF.

The chain carries TRBV4-2 and TRBJ2-2, with 9 nucleotides matching TRBD2. V dropped 5 bases and J dropped 2; count of bases not matched to a gene: 6. The CDR3 contains 16 residues. Germline assignment: CDR1 LGHNA and CDR2 YNFKEQ. CDR3 region: CASSGASGTNTGELFF. The CDR3, as DNA: TGTGCCAGCAGCGGCGCTAGCGGGACTAACACCGGGGAGCTGTTTTTT.

V gene TRBV19 combines with J gene TRBJ2-3, with 11 bases lining up with TRBD2. V shed 2 bases, J shed 5 bases, and the junction held 3 bases outside the gene matches. The length of the CDR3 is 15 residues. Germline CDR1 reads LNHDA; CDR2 reads SQIVND (reference sequence). Here the CDR3 DNA reads TGTGCCAGTAGTATACCGACTAGCGGGGAAGATACGCAGTATTTT. The encoded protein is CASSIPTSGEDTQYF.

The V and J genes are TRBV4-1 and TRBJ1-4, with D possibly being TRBD1 (5 bases). CDR1 and CDR2 from the germline V gene are MGHRA and YSYEKL. V was clipped by 0 bases and J by 4 bases, with 12 bases between them. The CDR3 spans 16 residues. CDR3 residues: CASSQDSTVVNEKLFF. The CDR3 DNA reads as TGCGCCAGCAGCCAAGATTCGACAGTAGTTAATGAAAAACTGTTTTTT.

This sequence joins TRBV7-8 and TRBJ2-3; TRBD1 matches at 9 bases. V lost 5 bases and J lost 5; bases outside the gene matches: 5. Germline V gene sequence: CDR1 SGHVS, CDR2 FQNEAQ. CDR3 size: 14 residues. The CDR3 sequence is CASSVQGAGDTQYF. CDR3 DNA: TGTGCCAGCAGCGTACAGGGGGCCGGAGATACGCAGTATTTT.

This clone appeared a single time. The chain uses TRBV27 and TRBJ2-2; D not certain. V gave up 4 bases and J gave up 8 bases, with 17 bases separating them. The germline V gene has CDR1 MNHEY and CDR2 SMNVEV (reference sequence). The CDR3 covers 15 residues. In DNA form, the CDR3 reads TGTGCCAGCAGTTCCCTCTCTCTCCCCGCGGGGGAGCTGTTTTTT. Its protein is CASSSLSLPAGELFF.

CDR3 protein: CAWSADYRSYEQYF. In DNA form, the CDR3 reads TGTGCCTGGAGTGCGGACTACCGCTCCTACGAGCAGTACTTC. The V and J genes are TRBV30 and TRBJ2-7; the D gene is possibly TRBD2 (6 bases). Germline-derived CDR1 and CDR2 are GTSNPN and SVGIG (reference sequence). V lost 1 base and J lost 0, with 10 bases in between. CDR3 length: 14 amino acids. Full variable domain (outside the CDR3, taken from reference TRBV30 and TRBJ2-7): SQTIHQWPATLVQPVGSPLSLECTVEGTSNPNLYWYRQAAGRGLQLLFYSVGIGQISSEVPQNLSASRPQDRQFILSSKKLLLSDSGFYLCAWSADYRSYEQYFGPGTRLTVT.

This chain uses TRBV18 with TRBJ2-5, with 9 bases fitting TRBD2. Per germline, CDR1 KGHSH and CDR2 LQKENI. V gave up 1 base and J gave up 2 bases; unmatched junction bases: 8. This CDR3 has 17 residues. CDR3 in DNA: TGTGCCAGCTCACCACTATTAGCGGGGGCTACACAAGAGACCCAGTACTTC. This translates into CASSPLLAGATQETQYF.

The chain recombines TRBV2 with TRBJ2-3; TRBD2 aligns across 13 bases. Trimming removed 6 bases from V and 5 bases from J; junction bases left unmatched: 5. The germline V gene has CDR1 SNHLY and CDR2 FYNNEI. The CDR3 loop spans 15 amino acids. CDR3 amino acids: CASSAGLAGEDTQYF. For the CDR3, the DNA is TGTGCCAGCAGCGCAGGACTAGCGGGGGAAGATACGCAGTATTTT.

The CDR3 sequence: CASSYAENTEAFF. The CDR3 bases are TGTGCCAGCAGTTACGCGGAGAACACTGAAGCTTTCTTT. The chain couples TRBV6-6 to TRBJ1-1; the D is unclear. Per germline, CDR1 MNHNY and CDR2 SVGAGI (reference sequence). This CDR3 region has 13 residues. V was cut by 2 bases and J by 1 base, with 5 bases left in between.

The chain is built from TRBV27 and TRBJ2-3; 7 bases are a match to TRBD1. Trimming cost V 4 bases and J 4 bases; bases outside gene matches: 5. Germline V CDR1 and CDR2: MNHEY, SMNVEV (reference sequence). This CDR3 contains 14 residues. CDR3 nucleotide sequence: TGTGCCAGCAGTTCCAACAGGGGATCAGATACGCAGTATTTT. Its translation is CASSSNRGSDTQYF.

This clone turned up a few times. The chain couples TRBV28 to TRBJ1-1, with D possibly TRBD1 on 5 matching bases. CDR1 is MDHEN and CDR2 is SYDVKM in the germline V gene. CDR3 length: 13 amino acids. Trimming removed 6 bases from V and 8 bases from J, with 16 bases in between. The CDR3 DNA follows: TGTGCCAGCAGCCCCGCAGGGTTTGTGGAAGCTTTCTTT. It translates to CASSPAGFVEAFF.

The chain recombines TRBV4-1 with TRBJ2-2, with D possibly matching TRBD1 (5 bases). Per germline, CDR1 MGHRA and CDR2 YSYEKL. Trimming shortened V by 5 bases and J by 5 bases, and 6 bases separated the two germline ends. The CDR3 totals 12 residues. The CDR3 reads CASSGATGELFF. The CDR3, as DNA: TGCGCCAGCAGCGGGGCAACCGGGGAGCTGTTTTTT.

This rearrangement joins TRBV13 to TRBJ1-1; D possibly corresponds to TRBD1 (5 bases). Germline V gives CDR1 PRHDT, CDR2 FYEKMQ (reference sequence). The CDR3 is 18 amino acids. V lost 1 base, J lost 3 bases, and 21 bases lay in between. The CDR3 loop is CASSLASPRERGDTEAFF. The CDR3 DNA reads TGTGCCAGCAGCTTAGCCTCACCCCGGGAGAGGGGAGACACTGAAGCTTTCTTT.